Listed here are 13 T cell receptor beta chains from one sample, sequenced in a study of blood T cells in healthy people across ages. Sample-barcoded 5' priming and a J-beta primer mix drove a second PCR of roughly 7 to 11 cycles. MiXCR, run by TCRdb on the 5' RACE reads, gives a single entry per CDR3 protein. The table shows about 1.6 million distinct CDR3 sequences, with about 31% occurring only once. The sample comprised blood. All receptors derive from a woman younger than 45 in good health.

This sequence joins TRBV14 and TRBJ1-1; unclear D gene. This CDR3 has 17 amino acids. Trimming shortened V by 8 bases and J by 5 bases, and 27 bases separated the two germline ends. Germline V lookup: CDR1 SGHDN, CDR2 FVKESK. CDR3 in amino acids: CASRSRPRRVGRTEAFF. CDR3 coding DNA: TGTGCCAGCCGTAGCCGACCCCGGCGGGTAGGGAGGACTGAAGCTTTCTTT.

This clonotype has a count of ten or more. The V and J genes are TRBV4-1 and TRBJ1-2; possibly TRBD1 for D (6 bases). Germline loops: CDR1 MGHRA, CDR2 YSYEKL. With 0 bases removed from V and 5 bases from J, the gap between germline ends came to 13 bases. There are 15 residues in the CDR3. The DNA for the CDR3 is TGCGCCAGCAGCCAAGATCGTCGGACAGCTTATGGCTACACCTTC. This sequence encodes CASSQDRRTAYGYTF.

The table lists this clonotype with a few counts. The chain has TRBV5-6 and TRBJ1-1; 9 bases align to TRBD1. V gave up 2 bases and J gave up 7 bases; unmatched junction bases: 15. The CDR3 has 17 amino acids. Germline CDR1 is SGHDT and CDR2 is YYEEEE. In DNA, the CDR3 is TGTGCCAGCAGCTTTGGACAGGGGAGTTTTCATTTTGGTGAAGCTTTCTTT. Translating it yields CASSFGQGSFHFGEAFF.

The CDR3 here is CASSQDPAGGAYEQYF. The CDR3 region has the DNA TGTGCCAGCAGCCAAGACCCAGCGGGAGGCGCCTACGAGCAGTACTTC. This chain uses TRBV4-2 with TRBJ2-7; 9 bases map to TRBD2. V lost 0 bases and J lost 2; bases outside the gene matches: 5. CDR1 is LGHNA and CDR2 is YNFKEQ in the germline V gene. The CDR3 consists of 16 residues.

This clonotype was detected many times. The rearrangement uses TRBV29-1 and TRBJ2-5; D is unresolved. V shed 6 bases and J shed 3 bases, with 5 bases lying between them. The CDR3 spans 10 residues. Germline CDR1 and CDR2: SQVTM and ANQGSEA. CDR3 nucleotide sequence: TGCAGCGTAAGGAAAGAGACCCAGTACTTC. The encoded protein is CSVRKETQYF.

The gene calls are TRBV2 and TRBJ1-2, with D possibly TRBD1 on 6 matching bases. Germline V gene lookup returns CDR1 SNHLY and CDR2 FYNNEI. The CDR3 has 12 amino acids. V shed 7 bases and J shed 7 bases, with 13 bases lying between them. CDR3 residues: CASNIQGPGYTF. The CDR3 DNA follows: TGTGCCAGCAATATACAGGGACCTGGCTACACCTTC.

This clonotype was observed a few times. The chain joins TRBV13 to TRBJ2-3; 7 nucleotides agree with TRBD2. There are 14 residues in the CDR3. Unmatched junction bases numbered 6, after V lost 3 bases and J lost 6 bases. Germline lookup yields CDR1 PRHDT and CDR2 FYEKMQ (reference sequence). Here the CDR3 reads CASSLGGSKDTQYF. The CDR3 nucleotides read TGTGCCAGCAGCTTGGGCGGGAGTAAGGATACGCAGTATTTT.

CDR3 sequence: CAITSNQPQHF. In DNA form, the CDR3 reads TGTGCCATCACAAGCAATCAGCCCCAGCATTTT. The rearrangement joins TRBV6-1 to TRBJ1-5, with D hard to call. The V end was cut by 10 bases, the J end by 1 base, with 5 bases between. Germline CDR1 and CDR2: MNHNS and SASEGT. The CDR3 length is 11 residues.

Of note for this clonotype: A much more abundant neighbour one base away suggests this may be a read error. V usage is TRBV25-1 and J usage is TRBJ2-7; 8 bases match TRBD1. The CDR3 sequence is 14 residues long. V lost 10 bases to trimming and J lost 5 bases; unmatched junction nucleotides: 13. Germline V CDR1 and CDR2: MGHDK, SYGVNS. Here the CDR3 reads CATDRAGTGNEQYF. The CDR3 bases are TGTGCCACCGACAGAGCCGGGACAGGTAACGAGCAGTACTTC.

Regarding this clonotype: An end of the junction does not agree with germline; a read error may underlie this. The CDR3 DNA follows: TGTGCCGGCAGTCCTAGCGGGAGCTCCTACAATGAGCAGTACTTC. Translating it yields CAGSPSGSSYNEQYF. The genes are TRBV7-9 and TRBJ2-1; the match to TRBD2 covers 10 bases. The tail of the sequence fits TRBJ2-7 better, so the J call may be wrong. Germline CDR1 and CDR2: SEHNR and FQNEAQ (reference sequence). This CDR3 is built from 15 residues.

About this clonotype itself: This may stem from a read error, because a much larger clone lies one nucleotide away. The CDR3 is CASSVGGNSPLHF. The CDR3 DNA is TGTGCCAGCAGCGTAGGGGGTAATTCACCCCTCCACTTT. The chain links TRBV9 to TRBJ1-6; unclear D gene. The ends were cut back, 0 bases at V and 6 bases at J, with 4 bases in the middle. Germline CDR1 SGDLS, CDR2 YYNGEE. The CDR3 loop spans 13 amino acids.

This clonotype was counted between two and nine times. The rearrangement uses TRBV29-1 and TRBJ2-7; D ambiguous. This CDR3 spans 12 amino acids. The V end was cut by 7 bases, the J end by 0 bases, with 10 bases between. Germline CDR1 is SQVTM and CDR2 is ANQGSEA. CDR3 in DNA: TGCAGCGCTAAATCGGACTCCTACGAGCAGTACTTC. This gives the protein CSAKSDSYEQYF.

The chain is built from TRBV20-1 and TRBJ2-3; 7 bases fit TRBD2. The length of the CDR3 is 13 residues. Germline CDR1 and CDR2: DFQATT and SNEGSKA (reference sequence). V dropped 5 bases and J dropped 2; count of bases not matched to a gene: 4. The CDR3 DNA follows: TGCAGTGCTGGCGGGGGATTCACAGATACGCAGTATTTT. It specifies CSAGGGFTDTQYF.